One sample yielded the 22 T cell receptor beta chains listed below, sequenced in a study of blood T cell repertoires in COVID-19. The repertoire was sequenced with immunoSEQ multiplex PCR; TCRdb's copy has only in-frame clones and lacks some. This table holds about 220,000 clones, around 82% found once. Material for sequencing was peripheral blood. The source is a woman in her seventies with acute or convalescent COVID-19.

This chain links TRBV6-5 with TRBJ2-7, with TRBD1 matching 12 bases. The CDR3 sequence is 14 residues long. V trimming: 6 bases; J trimming: 3 bases; junction bases outside the gene matches: 3. The germline V gene has CDR1 MNHEY and CDR2 SVGAGI. The CDR3 spells CASRRDRGLYEQYF. As DNA, the CDR3 is TGTGCCAGCAGGAGGGACAGGGGGCTCTACGAGCAGTACTTC.

This clone has only one observation. The chain has TRBV4-1 and TRBJ1-3; 7 bases are a match to TRBD1. V dropped 3 bases and J dropped 0; count of bases not matched to a gene: 14. CDR3 size: 19 residues. CDR1 is MGHRA and CDR2 is YSYEKL in the germline V gene. DNA of the CDR3: TGCGCCAGCAGCCAGGCCTTAGACAGGGTGTTTCCCTCTGGAAACACCATATATTTT. Its translation: CASSQALDRVFPSGNTIYF.

This chain uses TRBV7-2 with TRBJ1-1; no definite D call. This CDR3 contains 16 residues. The germline V gene encodes CDR1 SGHTA and CDR2 FQGNSA. Trimming left V 4 bases short and J 6 bases short, with 21 bases between. The CDR3 DNA reads TGTGCCAGCAGCTCACAGATGTTGCTGAGTAGTTCTGAAGCTTTCTTT. Translated: CASSSQMLLSSSEAFF.

The chain employs TRBV19 and TRBJ1-5, with D maybe TRBD1 (6 bases). Germline-derived CDR1 and CDR2 are LNHDA and SQIVND (reference sequence). The CDR3 is 15 residues long. V shed 5 bases and J shed 3 bases, with 14 bases lying between them. CDR3 nucleotides: TGTGCCAGTAGTGATTCGACAGGCTACAATCAGCCCCAGCATTTT. Its protein is CASSDSTGYNQPQHF.

The gene calls are TRBV7-6 and TRBJ1-3, with TRBD1 identical over 8 bases. The germline gives CDR1 SGHVS, CDR2 FNYEAQ. The CDR3 totals 17 residues. The V segment lost 2 bases and the J segment 2 bases; nucleotides outside the gene matches: 8. The CDR3 sequence: CASSLTSWTGTGNTIYF. Written as DNA, the CDR3 is TGTGCCAGCAGCTTAACCTCCTGGACAGGGACTGGAAACACCATATATTTT.

The rearrangement links TRBV5-6 to TRBJ2-2, with TRBD2 matching 9 bases. There are 15 residues in the CDR3. Losses at the gene ends were 2 bases for V and 4 bases for J; bases not matched to a gene: 3. Germline V CDR1 and CDR2: SGHDT, YYEEEE. CDR3 protein: CASSFFSGGTGELFF. The DNA for the CDR3 is TGTGCCAGCAGCTTTTTTAGCGGGGGCACCGGGGAGCTGTTTTTT.

This clone was seen just once. The rearrangement joins TRBV18 to TRBJ1-5; 7 bases agree with TRBD1. Germline CDR1 KGHSH, CDR2 LQKENI. CDR3 size: 14 residues. Trimming took 3 bases from V and 5 from J; bases not matched to a gene: 4. CDR3 residues: CASSPGQPDQPQHF. In DNA, the CDR3 is TGTGCCAGCTCACCGGGACAGCCTGATCAGCCCCAGCATTTT.

This clone has only a few counts. The chain combines TRBV3-1 (or the pseudogene TRBV3-2) with TRBJ2-5, with 10 bases identical to TRBD2. Germline values: CDR1 LGHDT, CDR2 YNNKEL (reference sequence). The trim removed 2 bases at V and 4 bases at J, leaving 4 bases unmatched. This CDR3 has 15 residues. The CDR3 nucleotides read TGTGCCAGCAGCCAACTAGCGGGGGTCGGAGAGACCCAGTACTTC. Translation gives CASSQLAGVGETQYF.

This sequence joins TRBV5-4 and TRBJ2-5; 8 bases line up with TRBD2. CDR3 length equals 14 residues. Losses at the gene ends were 3 bases for V and 1 base for J; bases not matched to a gene: 2. The germline CDR1 and CDR2 sequences are SGHNT and YYREEE (reference sequence). CDR3 region: CASSSGGAQETQYF. The DNA for the CDR3 is TGTGCCAGCAGCTCCGGGGGGGCCCAAGAGACCCAGTACTTC.

The chain has TRBV11-3 and TRBJ1-3, with 9 bases lining up with TRBD1. Unmatched junction bases numbered 6, after V lost 5 bases and J lost 4 bases. The CDR3 sequence is 15 residues long. Looked up from germline, CDR1 is SGHNT and CDR2 is YENEEA. The CDR3 DNA sequence: TGTGCCAGCAGCCTCGGGACAGGGAGGGGAAACACCATATATTTT. Protein product: CASSLGTGRGNTIYF.

This clone was counted between two and nine times. The rearrangement uses TRBV6-5 and TRBJ2-7; a possible D gene is TRBD1 (6 bases). The CDR3 is 13 residues long. CDR1 MNHEY and CDR2 SVGAGI come from the germline V gene. V shed 6 bases and J shed 6 bases, with 15 bases lying between them. The CDR3 region has the DNA TGTGCCAGCAGCCCCCCTACAGGGACCGAGCAGTACTTC. Residues: CASSPPTGTEQYF.

Here the CDR3 reads CASSVDTNYGYTF. Written as DNA, the CDR3 is TGTGCCAGCAGCGTAGACACAAACTATGGCTACACCTTC. The chain links TRBV9 to TRBJ1-2, with D hard to call. Looked up from germline, CDR1 is SGDLS and CDR2 is YYNGEE. The CDR3 spans 13 residues. V lost 0 bases, J lost 2 bases, and 5 bases lay in between.

The rearrangement uses TRBV6-5 and TRBJ1-5, with D unresolved. CDR3 size: 14 residues. V lost 2 bases and J 0 bases, leaving 5 bases between the germline ends. The V gene's germline CDR1 is MNHEY and CDR2 SVGAGI. For the CDR3, the DNA is TGTGCCAGCAGTTACGCCGGTAGCAATCAGCCCCAGCATTTT. It translates to CASSYAGSNQPQHF.

J is TRBJ1-1 and V is TRBV6-2 or TRBV6-3, with D perhaps TRBD1 (5 bases). Germline V gives CDR1 MNHEY, CDR2 SVGEGT. The CDR3 loop spans 14 amino acids. V was trimmed by 4 bases and J by 5 bases, leaving 14 bases between them. In DNA form, the CDR3 reads TGTGCCAGCAGTTCCCTGGGGGGAGAAACTGAAGCTTTCTTT. Its translation is CASSSLGGETEAFF.

The rearrangement links TRBV5-5 to TRBJ2-1; 14 positions agree with TRBD2. Germline assignment: CDR1 SGHKS and CDR2 YYEKEE (reference sequence). V was pared by 3 bases and J by 6 bases, with 8 bases of the junction left unmatched. There are 17 residues in the CDR3. The CDR3, as DNA: TGTGCCAGCAGCTCCTTTCCCGGGACTAGCGGGGGCAATGAGCAGTTCTTC. As protein: CASSSFPGTSGGNEQFF.

The chain joins TRBV5-4 to TRBJ1-3; 12 bases fit TRBD1. The CDR3 runs to 15 residues. Trimming cost V 4 bases and J 4 bases; bases outside gene matches: 3. Germline V CDR1 and CDR2: SGHNT, YYREEE (reference sequence). The CDR3 here is CASSGDRGRGNTIYF. The CDR3 nucleotides are TGTGCCAGCAGCGGGGACAGGGGGCGCGGAAACACCATATATTTT.

J is TRBJ2-7 and V is TRBV7-8, with D maybe TRBD1 (5 bases). CDR3 length equals 12 residues. Looked up from germline, CDR1 is SGHVS and CDR2 is FQNEAQ. V shed 5 bases and J shed 6 bases, with 11 bases lying between them. Here the CDR3 reads CASSLERGEQYF. The CDR3 DNA sequence: TGTGCCAGCAGCCTCGAAAGGGGCGAGCAGTACTTC.

V usage is TRBV3-1 (or the pseudogene TRBV3-2) and J usage is TRBJ1-2; TRBD1 agrees at 7 bases. V shed 1 base, J shed 4 bases, and the junction held 3 bases outside the gene matches. Germline V gene lookup returns CDR1 LGHDT and CDR2 YNNKEL (reference sequence). The CDR3 runs to 14 residues. CDR3: CASSQATGLYGYTF. The CDR3 DNA sequence: TGTGCCAGCAGCCAAGCGACAGGGCTCTATGGCTACACCTTC.

Comment on this clone: One junction end does not reproduce the germline sequence, and a read error may be involved. The rearrangement uses TRBV6-5 and TRBJ1-3; no firm D call. Germline V gene data show CDR1 as MNHEY and CDR2 as SVGAGI. CDR3 length: 13 residues. CDR3 sequence: CASSDSTGNTIYF. The CDR3 DNA reads as TGTGCCAGCAGTGACTCTACTGGAAACACCATATATTTT.

About this clone itself: The same CDR3 arises from other DNA sequences in this sample as well. The rearrangement links TRBV29-1 to TRBJ1-1; D is uncertain. The germline V gene encodes CDR1 SQVTM and CDR2 ANQGSEA. The ends were cut back, 2 bases at V and 1 base at J, with 2 bases in the middle. This CDR3 is built from 11 residues. CDR3 sequence reads: CSVERNTEAFF. The CDR3, as DNA: TGCAGCGTTGAACGGAACACTGAAGCTTTCTTT.

The chain combines TRBV5-6 with TRBJ1-6, with unresolved D. Germline CDR1 is SGHDT and CDR2 is YYEEEE. CDR3 length: 13 residues. V was cut by 4 bases and J by 7 bases, with 9 bases left in between. CDR3 DNA: TGTGCCAGCAGCCCGGGGATCAATTCACCCCTCCACTTT. It codes for CASSPGINSPLHF.

The chain carries TRBV6-5 and TRBJ1-1; D unclear. The germline V gene has CDR1 MNHEY and CDR2 SVGAGI. The CDR3 has 14 amino acids. Trimming took 2 bases from V and 3 from J, leaving 10 bases between them. The chain's CDR3 is CASSYRRGYTEAFF. DNA of the CDR3: TGTGCCAGCAGTTACCGGCGCGGTTACACTGAAGCTTTCTTT.